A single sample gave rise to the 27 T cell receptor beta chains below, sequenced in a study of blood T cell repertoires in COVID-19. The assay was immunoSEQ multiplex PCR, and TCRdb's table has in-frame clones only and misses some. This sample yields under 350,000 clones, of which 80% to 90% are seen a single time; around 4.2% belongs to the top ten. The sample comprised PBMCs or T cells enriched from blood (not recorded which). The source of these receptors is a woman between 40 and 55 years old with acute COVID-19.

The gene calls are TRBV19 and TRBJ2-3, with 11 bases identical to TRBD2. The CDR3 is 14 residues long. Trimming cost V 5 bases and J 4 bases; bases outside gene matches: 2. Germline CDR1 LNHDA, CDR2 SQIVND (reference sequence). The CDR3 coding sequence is TGTGCCAGTAGTGTAGCGGGGGGGCCAGATACGCAGTATTTT. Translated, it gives CASSVAGGPDTQYF.

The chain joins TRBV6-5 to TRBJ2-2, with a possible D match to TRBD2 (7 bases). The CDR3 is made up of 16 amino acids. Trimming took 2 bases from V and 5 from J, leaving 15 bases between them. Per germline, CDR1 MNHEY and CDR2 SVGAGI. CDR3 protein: CASSYVPGGQTGELFF. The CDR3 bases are TGTGCCAGCAGTTACGTCCCCGGGGGGCAAACCGGGGAGCTGTTTTTT.

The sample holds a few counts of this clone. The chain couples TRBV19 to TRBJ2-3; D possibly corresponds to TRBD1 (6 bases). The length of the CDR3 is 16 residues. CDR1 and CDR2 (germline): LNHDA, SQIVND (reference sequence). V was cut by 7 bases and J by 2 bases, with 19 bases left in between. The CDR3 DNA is TGTGCCAGTACCCCTGGGCGCACAGGGATCACAGATACGCAGTATTTT. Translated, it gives CASTPGRTGITDTQYF.

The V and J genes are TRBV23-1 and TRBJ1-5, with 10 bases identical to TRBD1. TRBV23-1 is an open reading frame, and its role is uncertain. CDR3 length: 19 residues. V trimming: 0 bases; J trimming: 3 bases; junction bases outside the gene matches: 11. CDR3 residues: CASSQSGVGQGLANQPQHF. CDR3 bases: TGCGCCAGCAGTCAATCGGGGGTGGGACAGGGGTTGGCCAATCAGCCCCAGCATTTT.

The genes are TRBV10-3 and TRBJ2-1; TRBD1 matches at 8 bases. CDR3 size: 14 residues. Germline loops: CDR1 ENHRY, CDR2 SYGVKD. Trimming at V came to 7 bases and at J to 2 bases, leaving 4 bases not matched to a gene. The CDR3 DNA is TGTGCCATCACTGGACAGGGCGCCTACAATGAGCAGTTCTTC. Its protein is CAITGQGAYNEQFF.

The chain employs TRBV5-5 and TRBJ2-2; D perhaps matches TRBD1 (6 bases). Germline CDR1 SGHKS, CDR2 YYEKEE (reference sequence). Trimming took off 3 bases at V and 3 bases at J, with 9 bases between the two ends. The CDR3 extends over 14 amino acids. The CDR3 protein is CASSWTVDTGELFF. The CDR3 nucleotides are TGTGCCAGCAGCTGGACAGTGGACACCGGGGAGCTGTTTTTT.

The CDR3 DNA reads as TGTGCCAGCAGCCAATTTGACAGGGGGCATGATACTGAAGCTTTCTTT. Translation: CASSQFDRGHDTEAFF. The chain is built from TRBV3-1 (or the pseudogene TRBV3-2) and TRBJ1-1, with 10 bases matching TRBD1. The length of the CDR3 is 16 residues. V trimming: 2 bases; J trimming: 5 bases; junction bases outside the gene matches: 8. CDR1 is LGHDT, CDR2 YNNKEL, per germline (reference sequence).

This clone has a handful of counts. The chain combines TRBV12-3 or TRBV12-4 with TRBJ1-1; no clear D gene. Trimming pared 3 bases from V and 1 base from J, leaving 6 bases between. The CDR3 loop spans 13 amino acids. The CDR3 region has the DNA TGTGCCAGCAGTTTGGGAGAGAACACTGAAGCTTTCTTT. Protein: CASSLGENTEAFF.

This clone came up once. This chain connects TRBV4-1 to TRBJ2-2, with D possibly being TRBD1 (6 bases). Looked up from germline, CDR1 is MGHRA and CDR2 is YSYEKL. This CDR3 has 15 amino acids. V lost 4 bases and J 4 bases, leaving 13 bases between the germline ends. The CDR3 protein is CASSPSLRGTGELFF. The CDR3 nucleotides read TGCGCCAGCAGCCCTTCCCTCAGGGGCACCGGGGAGCTGTTTTTT.

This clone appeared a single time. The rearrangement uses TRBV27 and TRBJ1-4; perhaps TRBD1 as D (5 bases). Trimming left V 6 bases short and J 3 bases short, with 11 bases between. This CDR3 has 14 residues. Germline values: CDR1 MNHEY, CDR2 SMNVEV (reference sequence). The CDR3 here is CASSLDRPNEKLFF. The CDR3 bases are TGTGCCAGCAGCCTCGACAGACCTAATGAAAAACTGTTTTTT.

The CDR3 loop reads CASSQIGSGGYNEQFF. The CDR3 DNA reads as TGTGCCAGCAGCCAAATAGGGAGCGGGGGATACAATGAGCAGTTCTTC. This chain joins TRBV14 and TRBJ2-1, with 8 positions matching TRBD2. The germline CDR1 and CDR2 sequences are SGHDN and FVKESK. CDR3 length equals 16 residues. V was clipped by 2 bases and J by 4 bases; unmatched bases: 7.

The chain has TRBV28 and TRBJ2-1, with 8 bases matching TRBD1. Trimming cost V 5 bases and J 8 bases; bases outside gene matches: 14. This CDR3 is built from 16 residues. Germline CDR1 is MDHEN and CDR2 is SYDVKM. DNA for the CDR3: TGTGCCAGCAGTCCCTTCGGACAGGGCGTAATCGATGAGCAGTTCTTC. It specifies CASSPFGQGVIDEQFF.

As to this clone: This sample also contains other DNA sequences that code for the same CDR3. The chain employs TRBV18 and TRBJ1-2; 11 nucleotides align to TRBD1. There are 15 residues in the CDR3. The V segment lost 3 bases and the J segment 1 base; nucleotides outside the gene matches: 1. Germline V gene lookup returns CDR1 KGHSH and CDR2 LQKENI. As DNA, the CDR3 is TGTGCCAGCTCACCTGGGACAGGGGGTAACTATGGCTACACCTTC. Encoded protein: CASSPGTGGNYGYTF.

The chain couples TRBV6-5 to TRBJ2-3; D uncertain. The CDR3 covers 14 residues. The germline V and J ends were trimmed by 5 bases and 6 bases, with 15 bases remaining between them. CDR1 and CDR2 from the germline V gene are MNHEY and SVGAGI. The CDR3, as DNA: TGTGCCAGCAGTACCTCCCCCTATGGTGATACGCAGTATTTT. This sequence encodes CASSTSPYGDTQYF.

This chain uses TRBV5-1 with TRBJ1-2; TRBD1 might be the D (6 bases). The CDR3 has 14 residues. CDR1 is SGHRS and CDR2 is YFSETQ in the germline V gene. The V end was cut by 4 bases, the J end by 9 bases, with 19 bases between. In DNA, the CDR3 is TGCGCCAGCAGCGTTGAACAGGGAACTGGGAGCTACACCTTC. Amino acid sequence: CASSVEQGTGSYTF. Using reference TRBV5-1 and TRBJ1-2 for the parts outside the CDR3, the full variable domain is KAGVTQTPRYLIKTRGQQVTLSCSPISGHRSVSWYQQTPGQGLQFLFEYFSETQRNKGNFPGRFSGRQFSNSRSEMNVSTLELGDSALYLCASSVEQGTGSYTFGSGTRLTVV.

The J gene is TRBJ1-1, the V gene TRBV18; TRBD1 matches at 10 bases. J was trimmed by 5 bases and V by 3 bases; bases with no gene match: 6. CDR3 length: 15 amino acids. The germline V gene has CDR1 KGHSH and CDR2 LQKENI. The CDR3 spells CASSPSGQGQTEAFF. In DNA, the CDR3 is TGTGCCAGCTCACCCTCGGGACAGGGGCAAACTGAAGCTTTCTTT. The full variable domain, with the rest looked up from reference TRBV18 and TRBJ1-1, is NAGVMQNPRHLVRRRGQEARLRCSPMKGHSHVYWYRQLPEEGLKFMVYLQKENIIDESGMPKERFSAEFPKEGPSILRIQQVVRGDSAAYFCASSPSGQGQTEAFFGQGTRLTVV.

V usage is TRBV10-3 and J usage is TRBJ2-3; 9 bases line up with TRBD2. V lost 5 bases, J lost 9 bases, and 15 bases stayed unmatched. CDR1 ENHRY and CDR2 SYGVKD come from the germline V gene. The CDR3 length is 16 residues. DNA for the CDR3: TGTGCCATCAGTACTGTAGCGGGAGTTTCCTCAAGCACGCAGTATTTT. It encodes CAISTVAGVSSSTQYF.

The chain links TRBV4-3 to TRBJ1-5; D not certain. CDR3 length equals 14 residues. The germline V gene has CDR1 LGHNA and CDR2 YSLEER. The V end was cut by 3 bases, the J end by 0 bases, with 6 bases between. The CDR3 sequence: CASSQEVSNQPQHF. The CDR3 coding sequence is TGCGCCAGCAGCCAGGAGGTTAGCAATCAGCCCCAGCATTTT.

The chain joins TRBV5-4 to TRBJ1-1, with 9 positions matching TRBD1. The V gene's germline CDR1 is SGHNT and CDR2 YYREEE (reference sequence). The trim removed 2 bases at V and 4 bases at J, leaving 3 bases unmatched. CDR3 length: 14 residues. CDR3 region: CASSLGTGPTEAFF. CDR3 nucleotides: TGTGCCAGCAGCTTAGGGACAGGGCCCACTGAAGCTTTCTTT.

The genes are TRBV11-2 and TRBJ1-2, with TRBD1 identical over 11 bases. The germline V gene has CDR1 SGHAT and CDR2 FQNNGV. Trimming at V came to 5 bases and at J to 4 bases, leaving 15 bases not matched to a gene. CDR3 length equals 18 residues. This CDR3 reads CASSPEFGQGAAGYGYTF. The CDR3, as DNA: TGTGCCAGCAGCCCAGAATTTGGACAGGGGGCTGCGGGCTATGGCTACACCTTC.

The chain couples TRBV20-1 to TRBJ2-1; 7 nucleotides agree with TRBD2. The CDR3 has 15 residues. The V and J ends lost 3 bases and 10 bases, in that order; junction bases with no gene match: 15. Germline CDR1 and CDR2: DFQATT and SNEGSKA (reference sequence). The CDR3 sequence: CSASDPSGGTGEQFF. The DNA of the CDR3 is TGCAGTGCTAGTGACCCCTCCGGGGGGACTGGGGAGCAGTTCTTC.

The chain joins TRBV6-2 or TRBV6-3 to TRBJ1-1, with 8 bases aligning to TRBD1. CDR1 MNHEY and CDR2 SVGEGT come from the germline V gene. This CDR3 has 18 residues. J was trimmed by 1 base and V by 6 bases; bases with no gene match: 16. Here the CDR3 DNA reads TGTGCCAGCAGCAGGGGAGGCCGGGACAGGAGGCAGAACACTGAAGCTTTCTTT. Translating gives CASSRGGRDRRQNTEAFF.

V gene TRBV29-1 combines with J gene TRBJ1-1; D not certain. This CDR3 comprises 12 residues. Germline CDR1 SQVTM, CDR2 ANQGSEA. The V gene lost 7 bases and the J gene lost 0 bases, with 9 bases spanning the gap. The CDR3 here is CSAGLMNTEAFF. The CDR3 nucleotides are TGCAGCGCCGGACTGATGAACACTGAAGCTTTCTTT.

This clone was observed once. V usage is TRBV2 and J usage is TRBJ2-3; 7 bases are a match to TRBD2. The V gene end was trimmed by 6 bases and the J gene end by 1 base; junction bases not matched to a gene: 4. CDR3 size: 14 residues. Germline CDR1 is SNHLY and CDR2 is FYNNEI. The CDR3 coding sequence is TGTGCCAGCAGGAGTACTAGCGGCACAGATACGCAGTATTTT. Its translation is CASRSTSGTDTQYF.

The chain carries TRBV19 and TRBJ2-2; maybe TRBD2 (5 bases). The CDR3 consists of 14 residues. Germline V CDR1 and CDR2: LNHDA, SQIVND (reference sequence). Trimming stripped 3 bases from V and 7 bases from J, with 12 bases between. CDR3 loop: CASSMREESGELFF. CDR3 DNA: TGTGCCAGTAGTATGAGGGAAGAGAGCGGGGAGCTGTTTTTT.

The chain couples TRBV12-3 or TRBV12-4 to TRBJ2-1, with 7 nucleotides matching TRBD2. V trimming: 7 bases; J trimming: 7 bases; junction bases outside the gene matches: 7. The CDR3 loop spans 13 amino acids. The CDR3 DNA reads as TGTGCCAGCACCAAGACTAGCCCAAATGAGCAGTTCTTC. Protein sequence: CASTKTSPNEQFF.

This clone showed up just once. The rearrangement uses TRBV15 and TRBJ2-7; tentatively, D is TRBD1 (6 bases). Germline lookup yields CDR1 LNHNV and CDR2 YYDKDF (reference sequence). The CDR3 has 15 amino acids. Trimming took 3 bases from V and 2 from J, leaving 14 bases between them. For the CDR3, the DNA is TGTGCCACCAGCAGGTACAGGGCAGGAACCTACGAGCAGTACTTC. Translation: CATSRYRAGTYEQYF.